This T cell receptor (beta chain) was sequenced during a study of T cell repertoires in cytomegalovirus infection. Turning to the study itself: Matching HLA type and CMV infection were both indicated by public TCR beta signatures.

This clonotype occurred a few times. The antigen is unknown. Overall study findings and caveats: Predominance within the ex vivo response was attributable to HLA-C-restricted CMV-specific TCR beta clonotypes.

CDR1 and CDR2 from the germline V gene are SGHDT and YYEEEE. V lost 0 bases, J lost 6 bases, and 10 bases lay in between. The CDR3 is 14 amino acids. TCRdb itself ran the reads through MiXCR, one entry per CDR3 protein. The sample lists some 940,000 distinct CDR3 sequences; about a third were seen once. The sample consisted of cultured CD8+ T cells from PBMCs, taken from culture after CMV antigen stimulation. This receptor was identified in a human donor in good health (CMV status not recorded). Some clones in this sample may be carry-over from other donors' samples. The chain employs TRBV5-6 and TRBJ2-1; tentatively, D is TRBD1 or TRBD2 (5 bases each). In nucleotides, the CDR3 is TGTGCCAGCAGCTTGGTCGGGGACCTCAATGAGCAGTTCTTC. Translation: CASSLVGDLNEQFF.